This entry concerns a single TCR beta chain. What this receptor recognizes is not known. Base qualities are not recorded, but no much larger clone differs from it by a single base. The sample is drawn from a study of blood T cell repertoires in COVID-19 (dated by TCRdb to 2020 to 2022). With regard to the full study: Samples covering the acute and convalescent phases of COVID-19 were provided by collaborators in the United States, Italy and Spain. The prospective study material was composed of cDNA or gDNA derived from T cells, B-cell-depleted T cells, or PBMCs. Subjects who had been exposed to COVID-19, were actively infected with it, or had recovered from it provided the deeply sampled blood TCRbeta repertoires that made up the dataset. The repertoires were released in a freely available public database intended as a resource for research on the immune response to SARS-CoV-2. The samples were drawn from the first 160 participants of the ongoing ImmuneRACE study and from 950 to 1,500 subjects provided by 6 global collaborators. A de-identified subject ID, COVID-19 status, age in years and sex were almost always included in the sample metadata. Where available, HLA class I and class II types were taken from metadata supplied by the sample provider and were not determined by assay-based typing.

TCRbeta CDR3 regions were amplified from genomic DNA using the immunoSEQ Assay, a bias-controlled multiplex PCR. In the authors' own workflow: The number of nucleated cells in each sample was estimated from the amplification of reference gene primers within the assay. To quantify the absolute abundance of each unique TCRbeta CDR3 rearrangement, sequence reads were collapsed and filtered. For each sample, productive Simpson clonality was calculated as the square root of Simpson's diversity index over productive rearrangements. Held by TCRdb, this immuneACCESS table contains in-frame sequences only and omits some clones. Under half of the omission traces to an unresolved V gene where checked; the cause of the rest is unknown. V and J calls and clone size are given by that table; D and trimming were obtained from the DNA. This sample has some 94,000 clones in its table, and over 70% of those were observed once. The top ten hold more than 1% of the sample.

The CDR3 runs 18 residues from the cysteine to the phenylalanine. Solely the CDR3 DNA is kept, with 54 bases framed from the first base. Trimmed from V: 0 bases; trimmed from J: 7 bases; junction bases lacking a gene match: 11. The germline V gene (reference sequence) supplies CDR1 LGHDT and CDR2 YNNKEL. The collaborating institutions used their own protocols to collect whole blood in K2EDTA tubes. Collaborator samples were shipped for TCRbeta analysis as frozen whole blood, isolated PBMCs, or DNA extracted from either sample type. The research as a whole found: The quantity of clinical and demographic metadata differed by source and by participant and was supplied without curation.

This receptor was obtained from a human donor in a cohort sampled during active COVID-19. The receptor chain draws on TRBV3-1 (or the pseudogene TRBV3-2) and TRBJ2-7; 14 bases in between match TRBD2. The sample was peripheral blood. The DNA sequence is as follows: TGTGCCAGCAGCCAAGATATGACTAGCGGGAGGGCCTGGAGTGAGCAGTACTTC. Protein translation: CASSQDMTSGRAWSEQYF.